The rows below give T cell receptor beta chains drawn from one sample of a study of blood T cell repertoires in COVID-19. The assay was immunoSEQ multiplex PCR, and TCRdb's table has in-frame clones only and misses some. The table shows under 100,000 clones, with 89% occurring only once. The source material was peripheral blood. The receptors stem from a man between 50 and 59 years old with acute or convalescent COVID-19. CDR3s include the opening cysteine and the closing phenylalanine or tryptophan. Each record gives: V gene, J gene, CDR3 protein.

>TRBV15|TRBJ1-1
CATSRDYNTEAFF
>TRBV28|TRBJ1-1
CASTLGGAAFF
>TRBV5-6|TRBJ1-1
CASSRSGTGHTEAFF
>TRBV6-1|TRBJ1-5
CASSEQDRMNQPQHF
>TRBV19|TRBJ1-5
CASTDRPYSNQPQHF
>TRBV30|TRBJ2-3
CASTTSGGAGDTQYF
>TRBV7-2|TRBJ1-1
CASSTIQGGAEAFF
>TRBV29-1|TRBJ1-5
CSAGTGVANQPQHF
>TRBV5-3|TRBJ2-7
CARSHDRDRGFFEQYF
>TRBV3-1/TRBV3-2|TRBJ1-3
CASSQGYRRGERNTIYF
>TRBV2|TRBJ1-2
CASNRRGSNYGYTF